A few counts support the clone carrying this TCR beta chain. This entry comes from a study of control samples from healthy donors and cancer patients. This table comes from immunoSEQ multiplex PCR, and its TCRdb copy is limited to in-frame clones, with some not included. The sample carries about 130,000 clones, roughly 94% recorded once. Germline assignment: CDR1 MGHRA and CDR2 YSYEKL. The CDR3 extends over 14 amino acids. The germline V and J ends were trimmed by 0 bases and 6 bases, with 6 bases remaining between them. The chain combines TRBV4-1 with TRBJ1-6; no clear D. This TCR came from a man aged 60-69 years with colorectal cancer. Sequenced: PBMCs. CDR3 bases: TGCGCCAGCAGCCAAGATAGGCCTAATTCACCCCTCCACTTT. This encodes CASSQDRPNSPLHF.